One and the same sample provided the 24 T cell receptor beta chains below, sequenced in a study of blood T cell repertoires in COVID-19. Produced via immunoSEQ multiplex PCR; TCRdb's table is partial and in-frame only. The repertoire holds 15,000 to 16,000 clones, with 75% to 90% as singletons. Material for sequencing was peripheral blood. The receptors shown here come from a man in his sixties or seventies in a cohort sampled during active COVID-19.

This clone appeared once. The rearrangement uses TRBV4-3 and TRBJ1-1; 7 nucleotides align to TRBD1. The ends lost 0 bases at V and 11 bases at J; junction bases unmatched: 9. This CDR3 spans 14 amino acids. Germline V gene sequence: CDR1 LGHNA, CDR2 YSLEER. CDR3 protein: CASSQDRGTRGAFF. The CDR3 coding sequence is TGCGCCAGCAGCCAAGATCGGGGTACCAGGGGGGCTTTCTTT.

The chain links TRBV19 to TRBJ1-5, with TRBD1 as a possible D gene (5 bases). Germline values: CDR1 LNHDA, CDR2 SQIVND (reference sequence). CDR3 length: 16 amino acids. V dropped 6 bases and J dropped 7 bases, with 22 bases sitting between them. CDR3 protein: CASRPPPQGLEQPQHF. For the CDR3, the DNA is TGTGCCAGTAGACCTCCCCCCCAGGGATTGGAACAGCCCCAGCATTTT.

V and J are TRBV20-1 and TRBJ2-7; perhaps TRBD1 as D (6 bases). The germline gives CDR1 DFQATT, CDR2 SNEGSKA (reference sequence). Trimming cost V 3 bases and J 6 bases, with 18 bases left between them. The CDR3 runs 14 residues. In DNA form, the CDR3 reads TGCAGTGCTAGTACGACCCAGGGGCCTCGCGAGCAGTACTTC. Translating gives CSASTTQGPREQYF.

The genes are TRBV7-8 and TRBJ2-2; D perhaps matches TRBD2 (7 bases). With 0 bases removed from V and 5 bases from J, the gap between germline ends came to 13 bases. The CDR3 totals 16 residues. Germline V lookup: CDR1 SGHVS, CDR2 FQNEAQ. This chain's CDR3 is CASSLATQGGTGELFF. In nucleotides, the CDR3 is TGTGCCAGCAGCTTAGCAACACAGGGAGGGACCGGGGAGCTGTTTTTT.

This chain connects TRBV5-1 to TRBJ2-7; possibly TRBD2 for D (6 bases). The germline gives CDR1 SGHRS, CDR2 YFSETQ. This CDR3 is built from 16 residues. With 0 bases removed from V and 0 bases from J, the gap between germline ends came to 13 bases. CDR3 bases: TGCGCCAGCAGCTTGGTTGGGGGGTACCACTCCTACGAGCAGTACTTC. This encodes CASSLVGGYHSYEQYF.

This sequence joins TRBV5-1 and TRBJ2-6, with D possibly TRBD2 on 5 matching bases. Trimming removed 1 base at V and 3 bases at J, with 11 bases between. Germline V gene data show CDR1 as SGHRS and CDR2 as YFSETQ. The CDR3 contains 16 residues. The CDR3 bases are TGCGCCAGCAGCTTGTCGGGGTCTATTGGGGCCAACGTCCTGACTTTC. Protein sequence: CASSLSGSIGANVLTF.

This chain joins TRBV5-6 and TRBJ2-1; 11 nucleotides agree with TRBD2. The CDR3 covers 18 residues. Germline assignment: CDR1 SGHDT and CDR2 YYEEEE. V dropped 4 bases and J dropped 3; count of bases not matched to a gene: 12. The CDR3 here is CASSQTSGNAHFYNEQFF. CDR3 nucleotide sequence: TGTGCCAGCAGCCAGACTAGCGGGAACGCTCATTTCTACAATGAGCAGTTCTTC.

This clone was recorded once. The chain links TRBV25-1 to TRBJ1-2; 10 bases align to TRBD1. V trimming: 2 bases; J trimming: 4 bases; junction bases outside the gene matches: 7. This CDR3 has 16 residues. Looked up from germline, CDR1 is MGHDK and CDR2 is SYGVNS. CDR3 sequence reads: CASSEPTGGEPYGYTF. The CDR3 nucleotides read TGTGCCAGCAGTGAACCGACAGGGGGCGAACCCTATGGCTACACCTTC.

V and J are TRBV10-1 and TRBJ2-2; D ambiguous. Germline V gene data show CDR1 as WNHNN and CDR2 as SYGVQD (reference sequence). This CDR3 is built from 13 residues. V was cut by 3 bases and J by 1 base, with 3 bases left in between. The CDR3 here is CASSDGNTGELFF. In DNA form, the CDR3 reads TGCGCCAGCAGTGACGGGAACACCGGGGAGCTGTTTTTT.

The CDR3 sequence is CASSRGSARFTDTQYF. In DNA form, the CDR3 reads TGTGCCAGCAGCAGGGGTTCGGCTCGTTTCACAGATACGCAGTATTTT. The genes are TRBV3-1 (or the pseudogene TRBV3-2) and TRBJ2-3; D is possibly TRBD1 (5 bases). Germline CDR1 is LGHDT and CDR2 is YNNKEL (reference sequence). The V end lost 5 bases, the J end lost 2 bases, and 17 bases lay between the germline ends. The CDR3 length is 16 residues.

The V gene is TRBV4-1, the J gene TRBJ1-2; 7 bases align to TRBD1. From germline, CDR1 is MGHRA and CDR2 YSYEKL. This CDR3 region has 15 residues. After removal of 1 base from V and 1 base from J, the junction contained 3 bases not matched to a gene. The CDR3 region has the DNA TGCGCCAGCAGCCAAGCGGGACAGATTAACTATGGCTACACCTTC. It specifies CASSQAGQINYGYTF.

The chain recombines TRBV25-1 with TRBJ1-4; D ambiguous. Per germline, CDR1 MGHDK and CDR2 SYGVNS. V was clipped by 11 bases and J by 0 bases, with 10 bases between them. This CDR3 has 13 amino acids. The CDR3 sequence: CAAVGATNEKLFF. For the CDR3, the DNA is TGTGCCGCGGTCGGCGCAACTAATGAAAAACTGTTTTTT.

V and J are TRBV19 and TRBJ2-4; D may be TRBD1 (6 bases). CDR1 is LNHDA and CDR2 is SQIVND in the germline V gene (reference sequence). The CDR3 extends over 12 amino acids. V lost 7 bases and J 4 bases, leaving 8 bases between the germline ends. The CDR3 loop reads CASTGAKNIQYF. In DNA, the CDR3 is TGTGCCAGTACAGGGGCAAAAAACATTCAGTACTTC.

This clone is termed medium-sized. V gene TRBV6-2 or TRBV6-3 combines with J gene TRBJ1-1; D is undetermined. This CDR3 has 15 residues. The germline V gene has CDR1 MNHEY and CDR2 SVGEGT. V was clipped by 0 bases and J by 0 bases, with 8 bases between them. The CDR3 spells CASSYSAQVNTEAFF. CDR3 nucleotides: TGTGCCAGCAGTTACTCGGCCCAGGTGAACACTGAAGCTTTCTTT.

The CDR3 is CASSYLFGTSGSGTDTQYF. In nucleotides, the CDR3 is TGTGCCAGCAGTTACCTCTTCGGGACTAGCGGGAGTGGGACAGATACGCAGTATTTT. The chain employs TRBV6-2 or TRBV6-3 and TRBJ2-3, with TRBD2 matching over 14 bases. CDR1 and CDR2 (germline): MNHEY, SVGEGT. V lost 2 bases, J lost 3 bases, and 10 bases stayed unmatched. This CDR3 is built from 19 residues.

The V call is TRBV9, the J call TRBJ2-3, with 11 positions matching TRBD2. V dropped 3 bases and J dropped 4; count of bases not matched to a gene: 10. CDR1 and CDR2 from the germline V gene are SGDLS and YYNGEE. This CDR3 contains 17 residues. The DNA for the CDR3 is TGTGCCAGCAGCGCCCAGACTAGCGGGATGTTTCCAGATACGCAGTATTTT. Translated: CASSAQTSGMFPDTQYF.

This rearrangement joins TRBV27 to TRBJ2-7; 8 bases are a match to TRBD1. This CDR3 spans 14 amino acids. CDR1 MNHEY and CDR2 SMNVEV come from the germline V gene (reference sequence). V lost 5 bases and J lost 0; bases outside the gene matches: 3. The CDR3 coding sequence is TGTGCCAGCAGTCCGGGACAGGTCTCCTACGAGCAGTACTTC. Encoded protein: CASSPGQVSYEQYF.

As to this clone: At one boundary the junction diverges from the germline segment, which might be a read error. The rearrangement joins TRBV7-2 to TRBJ1-5; a weak D match, TRBD1 (6 bases). Germline V gene data show CDR1 as SGHTA and CDR2 as FQGNSA. The CDR3 has 14 amino acids. CDR3 DNA: TGTGCCAGCAGCCAGGACAGCGGGAATCGGCCCCAGCATTTT. It codes for CASSQDSGNRPQHF.

The chain carries TRBV28 and TRBJ1-5; D is possibly TRBD1 (6 bases). The CDR3 is 16 amino acids. The ends were cut back, 4 bases at V and 1 base at J, with 14 bases in the middle. Germline lookup yields CDR1 MDHEN and CDR2 SYDVKM. This chain's CDR3 is CASSWGGGQSNQPQHF. The CDR3 DNA reads as TGTGCCAGCAGTTGGGGAGGGGGGCAAAGCAATCAGCCCCAGCATTTT.

The chain uses TRBV9 and TRBJ2-1; 7 bases map to TRBD1. CDR3 length: 12 amino acids. Unmatched junction bases numbered 0, after V lost 1 base and J lost 8 bases. The germline V gene encodes CDR1 SGDLS and CDR2 YYNGEE. CDR3 coding DNA: TGTGCCAGCAGCGTACAGGGGGATGAGCAGTTCTTC. This translates into CASSVQGDEQFF. Drawing the rest from reference TRBV9 and TRBJ2-1, the complete variable domain is DSGVTQTPKHLITATGQRVTLRCSPRSGDLSVYWYQQSLDQGLQFLIQYYNGEERAKGNILERFSAQQFPDLHSELNLSSLELGDSALYFCASSVQGDEQFFGPGTRLTVL.

This sequence joins TRBV6-5 and TRBJ2-7; TRBD1 might be the D (6 bases). This CDR3 has 14 residues. CDR1 is MNHEY, CDR2 SVGAGI, per germline. Trimming left V 6 bases short and J 5 bases short, with 17 bases between. The CDR3 DNA reads as TGTGCCAGCAGCCGGGACAACTCGGGGCACGAGCAGTACTTC. Protein product: CASSRDNSGHEQYF.

The rearrangement uses TRBV5-6 and TRBJ2-7; a possible D gene is TRBD2 (6 bases). CDR3 length: 13 residues. In germline, CDR1 is SGHDT, CDR2 YYEEEE. The V end lost 4 bases, the J end lost 4 bases, and 12 bases lay between the germline ends. The chain's CDR3 is CASSRVGGYEQYF. The CDR3 nucleotides read TGTGCCAGCAGCAGGGTGGGGGGTTACGAGCAGTACTTC. Looking up the rest from reference TRBV5-6 and TRBJ2-7 gives the full variable domain: DAGVTQSPTHLIKTRGQQVTLRCSPKSGHDTVSWYQQALGQGPQFIFQYYEEEERQRGNFPDRFSGHQFPNYSSELNVNALLLGDSALYLCASSRVGGYEQYFGPGTRLTVT.

The rearrangement uses TRBV6-5 and TRBJ2-3; TRBD2 matches 10 bases. This CDR3 has 15 residues. Germline V lookup: CDR1 MNHEY, CDR2 SVGAGI. V lost 7 bases to trimming and J lost 5 bases; unmatched junction nucleotides: 9. The DNA for the CDR3 is TGTGCCAGCACCACACTAGCGGGAAGTCTAGATACGCAGTATTTT. Residues: CASTTLAGSLDTQYF.

This chain connects TRBV29-1 to TRBJ2-1, with 7 bases matching TRBD1. V shed 0 bases, J shed 7 bases, and the junction held 15 bases outside the gene matches. CDR1 and CDR2 (germline): SQVTM, ANQGSEA. The CDR3 is 17 residues long. CDR3 nucleotide sequence: TGCAGCGTTGAAGATCCCTTACCGGGACAGAGTTCGAATGAGCAGTTCTTC. It encodes CSVEDPLPGQSSNEQFF.